A selection of T cell receptor beta chains follows, all from one sample in a study of T cells after yellow fever vaccination. Using its own MiXCR run on the 5' RACE reads, TCRdb lists one record per CDR3 protein. The sample has roughly 100,000 distinct CDR3 sequences; about 8.4% are singletons. The sequencing used CD8+ T cells not binding an NS4B(214-222) dextramer, sorted from PBMCs, collected less than 16 days after the first yellow fever vaccination. The source is a young man who received the YFV17D yellow fever vaccine. The CDR3 runs from the conserved cysteine through the conserved F or W. Fields, in order: J gene, V gene, D gene, clone size, CDR3 DNA, CDR3 protein. A D gene is named only where the DNA matches it firmly. Not all rows give a size; the values are once, few, many and, for expanded clones, a class.

J: TRBJ2-1
V: TRBV4-1
D: TRBD2
size: few
DNA: TGCGCCAGCAGCCACACTAGCGGGGAGCAGTTCTTC
CDR3: CASSHTSGEQFF

J: TRBJ2-1
V: TRBV7-9
D: TRBD2
size: NA
DNA: TGTGCCAGCAGCCTTAGCGGGGGGGCTGACAATGAGCAGTTCTTC
CDR3: CASSLSGGADNEQFF

J: TRBJ1-1
V: TRBV5-3
D: NA
size: NA
DNA: TGTGCCAGAAGGGGTGACCGGAGGACTGAAGCTTTCTTT
CDR3: CARRGDRRTEAFF

J: TRBJ2-5
V: TRBV6-5
D: NA
size: NA
DNA: TGTGCCAGCAGTTACCGCAGGGCAGGGGAGACCCAGTACTTC
CDR3: CASSYRRAGETQYF

J: TRBJ2-1
V: TRBV6-5
D: NA
size: few
DNA: TGTGCCAGCAGTTACCTGGCCCCTTCCTACAATGAGCAGTTCTTC
CDR3: CASSYLAPSYNEQFF

J: TRBJ2-7
V: TRBV4-3
D: TRBD1
size: NA
DNA: TGCGCCAGCAGCCAAAGCGGCTCTCTGAAGGACAGGGGAGAGGAGCAGTACTTC
CDR3: CASSQSGSLKDRGEEQYF

J: TRBJ1-1
V: TRBV4-1
D: NA
size: NA
DNA: TGCGCCAGCAGCCAAGGAGGGTCCGGTGTCACTGAAGCTTTCTTT
CDR3: CASSQGGSGVTEAFF

J: TRBJ2-2
V: TRBV4-1
D: NA
size: few
DNA: TGCGCCAGCAGCCAAGAAGTAACGAACACCGGGGAGCTGTTTTTT
CDR3: CASSQEVTNTGELFF

J: TRBJ2-7
V: TRBV5-8
D: TRBD2
size: NA
DNA: TGTGCCAGCAGCTTGGGGCTAGCGGACGAGCAGTACTTC
CDR3: CASSLGLADEQYF

J: TRBJ2-1
V: TRBV12-3/TRBV12-4
D: NA
size: many
DNA: TGTGCCAGCAGTTTCGTAGTAGGGCGGGGAAATGAGCAGTTCTTC
CDR3: CASSFVVGRGNEQFF

J: TRBJ1-3
V: TRBV10-3
D: TRBD1
size: NA
DNA: TGTGCCATCAGTGAGTGGGACAGACGCTACTCTGGAAACACCATATATTTT
CDR3: CAISEWDRRYSGNTIYF

J: TRBJ2-7
V: TRBV5-4
D: TRBD1
size: few
DNA: TGTGCCAGCAGCACCGAAGGGACAGGGCCTAAGGAGCAGTACTTC
CDR3: CASSTEGTGPKEQYF

J: TRBJ1-1
V: TRBV6-2/TRBV6-3
D: NA
size: NA
DNA: TGTGCCAGCAGTTACTCGAGCCGCGCTGAAGCTTTCTTT
CDR3: CASSYSSRAEAFF

J: TRBJ1-2
V: TRBV5-4
D: NA
size: NA
DNA: TGTGCCAGCAGCGTTGTTGACAGGAACGAGTATGGCTACACCTTC
CDR3: CASSVVDRNEYGYTF

J: TRBJ2-1
V: TRBV10-3
D: NA
size: few
DNA: TGTGCCATCAGTGCCCTTTTCGGAATAGGGGGGATTAACCATGAGCAGTTCTTC
CDR3: CAISALFGIGGINHEQFF

J: TRBJ2-5
V: TRBV7-2
D: TRBD1
size: NA
DNA: TGTGCCAGCAGCACCCCCCGACAGGGGGCGAGGGAGACCCAGTACTTC
CDR3: CASSTPRQGARETQYF

J: TRBJ1-2
V: TRBV7-8
D: NA
size: few
DNA: TGTGCCAGCAGCTCCGACCCAAACACGGGGGCAAATGGCTACACCTTC
CDR3: CASSSDPNTGANGYTF

J: TRBJ2-5
V: TRBV7-3
D: NA
size: many
DNA: TGTGCCAGCAGCTTATCGACCAGGGAGACCCAGTACTTC
CDR3: CASSLSTRETQYF

J: TRBJ1-2
V: TRBV20-1
D: TRBD1
size: many
DNA: TGCAGTGCTAGAGACTGGGACAGGGAGAAGAATGGCTACACCTTC
CDR3: CSARDWDREKNGYTF

J: TRBJ2-1
V: TRBV24-1
D: NA
size: few
DNA: TGTGCCACCAGTGATTTCGGGGGAGACGAGCAGTTCTTC
CDR3: CATSDFGGDEQFF

J: TRBJ1-3
V: TRBV12-3/TRBV12-4
D: NA
size: NA
DNA: TGTGCCAGCATCGAAGGGGGAACTGGAAACACCATATATTTT
CDR3: CASIEGGTGNTIYF

J: TRBJ1-5
V: TRBV6-2/TRBV6-3
D: NA
size: few
DNA: TGTGCCAGCAGGCAGGGTTGGAAACAGCCCCAGCATTTT
CDR3: CASRQGWKQPQHF

J: TRBJ1-1
V: TRBV29-1
D: NA
size: many
DNA: TGCAGCGTTGACCCGGTCGACGTTATGAACACTGAAGCTTTCTTT
CDR3: CSVDPVDVMNTEAFF

J: TRBJ2-1
V: TRBV20-1
D: NA
size: NA
DNA: TGCAGTGCTAGAGATCCCAGGGTTGGGAGTGAGCAGTTCTTC
CDR3: CSARDPRVGSEQFF

J: TRBJ2-5
V: TRBV5-1
D: NA
size: few
DNA: TGCGCCAGCAGCATTTACAGGGTGGGGTCAGAGACCCAGTACTTC
CDR3: CASSIYRVGSETQYF

J: TRBJ2-5
V: TRBV29-1
D: NA
size: few
DNA: TGCAGCGTTGAATTTCAGGGGGGTGGAGAGACCCAGTACTTC
CDR3: CSVEFQGGGETQYF

J: TRBJ2-2
V: TRBV7-6
D: NA
size: NA
DNA: TGTGCCAGCAGTTGGGGGGACTACACCGGGGAGCTGTTTTTT
CDR3: CASSWGDYTGELFF

J: TRBJ2-3
V: TRBV4-2
D: NA
size: few
DNA: TGCGCCAGCAGCCAACACTCGAATGATGGCACAGATACGCAGTATTTT
CDR3: CASSQHSNDGTDTQYF

J: TRBJ1-4
V: TRBV12-3/TRBV12-4
D: TRBD1
size: few
DNA: TGTGCCAGCAGTTTAGAACAGGGGCCTAATGAAAAACTGTTTTTT
CDR3: CASSLEQGPNEKLFF

J: TRBJ2-1
V: TRBV9
D: TRBD2
size: many
DNA: TGTGCCAGCAGCGTGGGAGCGGGGGCAAGCTCCTACAATGAGCAGTTCTTC
CDR3: CASSVGAGASSYNEQFF

J: TRBJ2-7
V: TRBV3-1
D: TRBD1
size: few
DNA: TGTGCCAGCAGCCATGACGGGACAGGGAATTTCTACGAGCAGTACTTC
CDR3: CASSHDGTGNFYEQYF

J: TRBJ1-1
V: TRBV10-3
D: TRBD1
size: few
DNA: TGTGCCATCAGCCAACAGGGGTCTGGCACTGAAGCTTTCTTT
CDR3: CAISQQGSGTEAFF

J: TRBJ1-2
V: TRBV2
D: NA
size: few
DNA: TGTGCCAGCAGTGATGGGGAGGACTATGGCTACACCTTC
CDR3: CASSDGEDYGYTF

J: TRBJ2-5
V: TRBV12-3/TRBV12-4
D: TRBD1
size: many
DNA: TGTGCCAGCAGGGGGACAGGCCAAGAGACCCAGTACTTC
CDR3: CASRGTGQETQYF

J: TRBJ1-2
V: TRBV13
D: TRBD1
size: NA
DNA: TGTGCCAGCAGCACAGGTCAGGGGGGAAACTATGGCTACACCTTC
CDR3: CASSTGQGGNYGYTF

J: TRBJ2-2
V: TRBV6-2/TRBV6-3
D: NA
size: few
DNA: TGTGCCAGCAGTTACTCGAGGTTTTTTCGGGCCTACCCAGCGAACACCGGGGAGCTGTTTTTT
CDR3: CASSYSRFFRAYPANTGELFF

J: TRBJ2-1
V: TRBV6-5
D: TRBD2
size: NA
DNA: TGTGCCAGCAGTTACACGGGGAGCGGGGTTGGATCCTCCTACAATGAGCAGTTCTTC
CDR3: CASSYTGSGVGSSYNEQFF

J: TRBJ2-3
V: TRBV6-1
D: NA
size: NA
DNA: TGTGCCACCGGGACTTTTTCGACAGATACGCAGTATTTT
CDR3: CATGTFSTDTQYF

J: TRBJ1-1
V: TRBV25-1
D: NA
size: few
DNA: TGTGCCAGCAGTGTCAGGGGGAACACTGAAGCTTTCTTT
CDR3: CASSVRGNTEAFF

J: TRBJ2-7
V: TRBV6-5
D: NA
size: NA
DNA: TGTGCCAGCAGTTACTCTGGGTTTGAGGCCGAGCAGTACTTC
CDR3: CASSYSGFEAEQYF

J: TRBJ1-5
V: TRBV7-6
D: NA
size: few
DNA: TGTGCCAGCAGCTTAGGAAAGGGGCAGCCCCAGCATTTT
CDR3: CASSLGKGQPQHF

J: TRBJ2-3
V: TRBV6-5
D: NA
size: few
DNA: TGTGCCAGCAGTTACGCCGGGGGAGCAGATACGCAGTATTTT
CDR3: CASSYAGGADTQYF

J: TRBJ2-7
V: TRBV27
D: TRBD1
size: NA
DNA: TGTGCCAGCAGACAGTCCGGGACAGGGGACGAGCAGTACTTC
CDR3: CASRQSGTGDEQYF

J: TRBJ2-2
V: TRBV4-1
D: NA
size: NA
DNA: TGCGCCAGCAGCCTCTTGGGTGGGTCCGGGGAGCTGTTTTTT
CDR3: CASSLLGGSGELFF